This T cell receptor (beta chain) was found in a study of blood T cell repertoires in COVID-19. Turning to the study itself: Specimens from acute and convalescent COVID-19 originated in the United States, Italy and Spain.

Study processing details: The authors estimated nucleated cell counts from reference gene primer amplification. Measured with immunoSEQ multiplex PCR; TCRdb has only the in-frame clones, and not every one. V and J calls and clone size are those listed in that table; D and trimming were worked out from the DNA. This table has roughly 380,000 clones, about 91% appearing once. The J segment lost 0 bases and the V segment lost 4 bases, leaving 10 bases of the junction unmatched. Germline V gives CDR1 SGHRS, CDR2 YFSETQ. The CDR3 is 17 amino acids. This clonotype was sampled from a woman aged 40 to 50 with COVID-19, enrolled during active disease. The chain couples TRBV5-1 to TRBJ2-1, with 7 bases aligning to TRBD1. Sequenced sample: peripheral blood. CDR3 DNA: TGCGCCAGCAGCCTCTTTACAGGGGAGATCTCCTACAATGAGCAGTTCTTC. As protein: CASSLFTGEISYNEQFF.